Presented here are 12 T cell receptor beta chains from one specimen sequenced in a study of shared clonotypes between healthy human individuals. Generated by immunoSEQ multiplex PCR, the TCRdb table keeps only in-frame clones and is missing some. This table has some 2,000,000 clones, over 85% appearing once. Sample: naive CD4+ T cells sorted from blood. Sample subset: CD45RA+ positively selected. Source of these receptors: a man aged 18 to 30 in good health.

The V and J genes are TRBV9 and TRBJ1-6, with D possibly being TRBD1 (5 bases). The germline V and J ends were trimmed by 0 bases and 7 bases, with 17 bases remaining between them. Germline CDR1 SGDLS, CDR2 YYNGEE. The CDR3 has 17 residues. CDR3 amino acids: CASSVDVSGWGNSPLHF. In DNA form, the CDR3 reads TGTGCCAGCAGCGTAGACGTGTCAGGGTGGGGGAATTCACCCCTCCACTTT. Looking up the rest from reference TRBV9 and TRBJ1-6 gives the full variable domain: DSGVTQTPKHLITATGQRVTLRCSPRSGDLSVYWYQQSLDQGLQFLIQYYNGEERAKGNILERFSAQQFPDLHSELNLSSLELGDSALYFCASSVDVSGWGNSPLHFGNGTRLTVT.

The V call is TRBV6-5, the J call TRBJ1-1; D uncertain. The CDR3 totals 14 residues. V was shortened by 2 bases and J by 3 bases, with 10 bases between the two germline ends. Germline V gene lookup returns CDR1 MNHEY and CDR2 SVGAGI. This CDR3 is CASSYGSLDTEAFF. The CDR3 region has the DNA TGTGCCAGCAGTTACGGCAGCCTAGACACTGAAGCTTTCTTT.

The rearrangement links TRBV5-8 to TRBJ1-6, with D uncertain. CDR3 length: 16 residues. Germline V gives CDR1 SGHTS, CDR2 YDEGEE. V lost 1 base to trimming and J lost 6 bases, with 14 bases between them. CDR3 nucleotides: TGTGCCAGCAGCTTGCGGGCAGCAGCAACTAATTCACCCCTCCACTTT. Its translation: CASSLRAAATNSPLHF.

CDR3 sequence reads: CAISRQIYNEQFF. The CDR3 nucleotides read TGTGCCATCTCCCGCCAGATCTACAATGAGCAGTTCTTC. This chain uses TRBV10-3 with TRBJ2-1; D is unresolved. Trimming removed 8 bases at V and 3 bases at J, with 11 bases between. CDR3 length: 13 amino acids. Germline V gene lookup returns CDR1 ENHRY and CDR2 SYGVKD.

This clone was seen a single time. CDR3 residues: CAWKTSLNTEAFF. The CDR3 DNA is TGTGCCTGGAAAACGTCCTTGAACACTGAAGCTTTCTTT. The J gene is TRBJ1-1, the V gene TRBV30, with unresolved D. With 4 bases removed from V and 0 bases from J, the gap between germline ends came to 9 bases. The V gene's germline CDR1 is GTSNPN and CDR2 SVGIG (reference sequence). This CDR3 comprises 13 residues.

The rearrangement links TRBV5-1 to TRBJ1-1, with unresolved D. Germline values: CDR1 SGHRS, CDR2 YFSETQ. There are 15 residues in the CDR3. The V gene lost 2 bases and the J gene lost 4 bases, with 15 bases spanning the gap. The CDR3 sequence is CASSLLSGQGTEAFF. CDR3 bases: TGCGCCAGCAGCTTACTTTCCGGGCAAGGCACTGAAGCTTTCTTT.

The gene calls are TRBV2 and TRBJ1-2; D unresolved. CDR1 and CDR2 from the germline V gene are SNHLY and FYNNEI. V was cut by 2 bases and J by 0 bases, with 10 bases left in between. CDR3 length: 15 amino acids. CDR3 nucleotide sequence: TGTGCCAGCAGTGAAATGCCCCTCCCTAACTATGGCTACACCTTC. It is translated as CASSEMPLPNYGYTF. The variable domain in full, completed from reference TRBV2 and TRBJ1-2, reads EPEVTQTPSHQVTQMGQEVILRCVPISNHLYFYWYRQILGQKVEFLVSFYNNEISEKSEIFDDQFSVERPDGSNFTLKIRSTKLEDSAMYFCASSEMPLPNYGYTFGSGTRLTVV.

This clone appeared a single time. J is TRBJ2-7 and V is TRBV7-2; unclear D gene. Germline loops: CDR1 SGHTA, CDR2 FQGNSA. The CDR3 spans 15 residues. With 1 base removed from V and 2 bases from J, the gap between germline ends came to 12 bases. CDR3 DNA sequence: TGTGCCAGCAGCTTAGTCGGCTCAGGAGCCTACGAGCAGTACTTC. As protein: CASSLVGSGAYEQYF.

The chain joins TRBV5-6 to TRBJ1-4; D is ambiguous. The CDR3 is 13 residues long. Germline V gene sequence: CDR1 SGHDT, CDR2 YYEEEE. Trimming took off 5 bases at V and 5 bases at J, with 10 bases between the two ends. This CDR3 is CASRYGRNEKLFF. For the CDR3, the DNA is TGTGCCAGCAGATACGGGAGGAATGAAAAACTGTTTTTT.

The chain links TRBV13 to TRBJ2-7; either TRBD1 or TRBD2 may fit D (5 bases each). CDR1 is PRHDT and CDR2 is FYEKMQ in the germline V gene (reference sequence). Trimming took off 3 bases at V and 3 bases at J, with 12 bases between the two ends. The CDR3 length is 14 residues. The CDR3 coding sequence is TGTGCCAGCAGCTTCGGGGCTCTAGGCTACGAGCAGTACTTC. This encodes CASSFGALGYEQYF.

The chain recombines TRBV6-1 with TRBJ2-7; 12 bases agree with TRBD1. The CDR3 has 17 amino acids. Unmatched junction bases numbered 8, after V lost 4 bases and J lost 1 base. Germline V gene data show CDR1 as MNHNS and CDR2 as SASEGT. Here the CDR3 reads CASSGGTGGLTSYEQYF. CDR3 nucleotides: TGTGCCAGCAGTGGGGGGACAGGGGGCCTAACATCCTACGAGCAGTACTTC.

CDR3 loop: CASSPPGLAVKEQYF. In nucleotides, the CDR3 is TGTGCCAGCAGCCCACCGGGACTAGCGGTTAAAGAGCAGTACTTC. This chain joins TRBV5-4 and TRBJ2-7; 11 bases are shared with TRBD2. Germline CDR1 SGHNT, CDR2 YYREEE (reference sequence). CDR3 size: 15 residues. J was trimmed by 7 bases and V by 4 bases; bases with no gene match: 10.